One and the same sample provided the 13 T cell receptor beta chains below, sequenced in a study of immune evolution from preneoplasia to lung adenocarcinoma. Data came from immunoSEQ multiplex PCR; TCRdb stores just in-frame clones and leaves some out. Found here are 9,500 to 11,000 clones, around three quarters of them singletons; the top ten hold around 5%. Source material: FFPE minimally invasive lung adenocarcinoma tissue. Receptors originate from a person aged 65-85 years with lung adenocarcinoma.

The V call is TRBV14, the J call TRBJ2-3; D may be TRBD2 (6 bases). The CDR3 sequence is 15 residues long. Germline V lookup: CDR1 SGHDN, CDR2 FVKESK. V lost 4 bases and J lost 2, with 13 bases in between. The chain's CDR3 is CASSRTGLITDTQYF. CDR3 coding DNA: TGTGCCAGCAGCCGAACGGGACTCATCACAGATACGCAGTATTTT.

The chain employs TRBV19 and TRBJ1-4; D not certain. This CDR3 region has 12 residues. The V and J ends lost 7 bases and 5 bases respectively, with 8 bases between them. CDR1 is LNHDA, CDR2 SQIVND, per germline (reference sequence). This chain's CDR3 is CASTPGNEKLFF. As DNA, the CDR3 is TGTGCCAGTACCCCGGGGAATGAAAAACTGTTTTTT.

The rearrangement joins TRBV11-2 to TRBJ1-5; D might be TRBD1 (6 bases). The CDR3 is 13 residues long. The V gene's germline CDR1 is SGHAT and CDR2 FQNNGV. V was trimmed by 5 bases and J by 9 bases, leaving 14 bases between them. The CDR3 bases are TGTGCCAGCAGCCCAACGACAGGACTGCCCCAGCATTTT. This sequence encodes CASSPTTGLPQHF. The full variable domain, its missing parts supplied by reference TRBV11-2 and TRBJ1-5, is EAGVAQSPRYKIIEKRQSVAFWCNPISGHATLYWYQQILGQGPKLLIQFQNNGVVDDSQLPKDRFSAERLKGVDSTLKIQPAKLEDSAVYLCASSPTTGLPQHFGDGTRLSIL.

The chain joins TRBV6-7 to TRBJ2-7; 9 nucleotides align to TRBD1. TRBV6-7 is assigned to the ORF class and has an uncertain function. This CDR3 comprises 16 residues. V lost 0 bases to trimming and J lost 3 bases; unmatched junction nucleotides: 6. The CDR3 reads CASSYSFRDRVYEQYF. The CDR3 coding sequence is TGTGCCAGCAGTTACTCTTTCCGGGACAGGGTCTACGAGCAGTACTTC.

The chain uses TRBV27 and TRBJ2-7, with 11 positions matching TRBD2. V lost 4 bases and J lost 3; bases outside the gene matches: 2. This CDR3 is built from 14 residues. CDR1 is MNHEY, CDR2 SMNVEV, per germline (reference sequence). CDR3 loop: CASSSGTSGYEQYF. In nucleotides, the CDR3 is TGTGCCAGCAGTTCCGGGACTAGCGGCTACGAGCAGTACTTC.

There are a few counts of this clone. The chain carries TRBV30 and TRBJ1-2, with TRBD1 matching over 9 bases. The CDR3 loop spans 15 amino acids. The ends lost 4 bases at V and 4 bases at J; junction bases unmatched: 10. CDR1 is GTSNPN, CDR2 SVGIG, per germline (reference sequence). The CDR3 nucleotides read TGTGCCTGGAACCGGGGGACAGGGTACCGCTATGGCTACACCTTC. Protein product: CAWNRGTGYRYGYTF.

CDR3 loop: CASSLGQGYGYTF. CDR3 nucleotide sequence: TGTGCCAGCAGTCTAGGGCAGGGGTATGGCTACACCTTC. This rearrangement joins TRBV13 to TRBJ1-2, with D possibly matching TRBD1 (6 bases). CDR1 and CDR2 (germline): PRHDT, FYEKMQ (reference sequence). This CDR3 has 13 amino acids. Between the trimmed V and J ends, which lost 6 bases and 5 bases, there was a span of 13 bases.

The CDR3 DNA reads as TGTGCCAGCTACCGGGCGGGACTAGCACCGGTCGGGGAGCTGTTTTTT. Its translation: CASYRAGLAPVGELFF. The chain links TRBV7-8 to TRBJ2-2; 9 nucleotides align to TRBD2. Germline CDR1 is SGHVS and CDR2 is FQNEAQ. This CDR3 has 16 amino acids. V lost 8 bases to trimming and J lost 7 bases; unmatched junction nucleotides: 14. Based on the CDR3 plus reference TRBV7-8 and TRBJ2-2, the full variable domain is GAGVSQSPRYKVAKRGQDVALRCDPISGHVSLFWYQQALGQGPEFLTYFQNEAQLDKSGLPSDRFFAERPEGSVSTLKIQRTQQEDSAVYLCASYRAGLAPVGELFFGEGSRLTVL.

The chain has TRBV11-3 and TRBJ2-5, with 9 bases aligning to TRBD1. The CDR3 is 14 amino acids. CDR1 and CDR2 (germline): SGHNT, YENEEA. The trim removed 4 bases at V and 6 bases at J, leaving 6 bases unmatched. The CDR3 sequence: CASSSGTGSKTQYF. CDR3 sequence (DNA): TGTGCCAGCAGCTCCGGGACAGGGTCAAAGACCCAGTACTTC.

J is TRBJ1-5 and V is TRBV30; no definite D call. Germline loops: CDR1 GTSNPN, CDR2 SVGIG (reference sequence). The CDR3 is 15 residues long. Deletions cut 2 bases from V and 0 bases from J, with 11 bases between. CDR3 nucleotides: TGTGCCTGGAGTAATCGGGCCGCTAGCAATCAGCCCCAGCATTTT. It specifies CAWSNRAASNQPQHF.

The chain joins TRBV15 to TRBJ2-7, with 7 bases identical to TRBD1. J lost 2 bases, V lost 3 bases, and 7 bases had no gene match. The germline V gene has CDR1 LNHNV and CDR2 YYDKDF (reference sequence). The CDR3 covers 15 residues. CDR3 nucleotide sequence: TGTGCCACCAGCAGGGAACGACAGGGCCCCTACGAGCAGTACTTC. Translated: CATSRERQGPYEQYF.

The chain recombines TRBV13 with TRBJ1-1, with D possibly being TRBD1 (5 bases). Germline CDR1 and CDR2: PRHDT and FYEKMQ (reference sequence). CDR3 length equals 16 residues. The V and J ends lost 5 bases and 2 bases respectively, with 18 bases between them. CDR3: CASSPRAGGGNTEAFF. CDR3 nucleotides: TGTGCCAGCAGCCCCCGAGCCGGTGGGGGTAACACTGAAGCTTTCTTT.

CDR3 bases: TGTGCCAGCAGCCAATCTTGGGACAGGGGAAATTCACCCCTCCACTTT. Protein sequence: CASSQSWDRGNSPLHF. The V and J genes are TRBV16 and TRBJ1-6; 10 bases map to TRBD1. This CDR3 is built from 16 residues. Germline lookup yields CDR1 KGHSY and CDR2 FQNENV. V lost 0 bases, J lost 7 bases, and 3 bases stayed unmatched.